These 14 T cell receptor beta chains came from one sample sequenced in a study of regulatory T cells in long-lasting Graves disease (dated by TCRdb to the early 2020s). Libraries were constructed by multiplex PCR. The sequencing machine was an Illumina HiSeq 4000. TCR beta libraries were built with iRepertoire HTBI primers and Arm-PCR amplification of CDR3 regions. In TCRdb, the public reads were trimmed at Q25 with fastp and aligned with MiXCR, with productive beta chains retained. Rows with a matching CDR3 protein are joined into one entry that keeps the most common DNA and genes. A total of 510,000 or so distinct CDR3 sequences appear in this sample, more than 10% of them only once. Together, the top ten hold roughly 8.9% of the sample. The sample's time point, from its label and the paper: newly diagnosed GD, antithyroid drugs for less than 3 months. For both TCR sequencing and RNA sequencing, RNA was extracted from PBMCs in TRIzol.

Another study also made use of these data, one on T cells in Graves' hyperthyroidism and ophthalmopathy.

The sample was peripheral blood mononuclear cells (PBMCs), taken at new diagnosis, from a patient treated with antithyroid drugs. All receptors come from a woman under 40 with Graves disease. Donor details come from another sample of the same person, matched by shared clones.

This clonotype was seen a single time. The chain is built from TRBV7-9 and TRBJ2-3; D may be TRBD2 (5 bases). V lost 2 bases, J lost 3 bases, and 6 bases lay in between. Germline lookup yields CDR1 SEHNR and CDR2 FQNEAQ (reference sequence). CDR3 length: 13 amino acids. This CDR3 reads CASSLRETDTQYF. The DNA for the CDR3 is TGTGCCAGCAGCTTAAGGGAGACAGATACGCAGTATTTT.

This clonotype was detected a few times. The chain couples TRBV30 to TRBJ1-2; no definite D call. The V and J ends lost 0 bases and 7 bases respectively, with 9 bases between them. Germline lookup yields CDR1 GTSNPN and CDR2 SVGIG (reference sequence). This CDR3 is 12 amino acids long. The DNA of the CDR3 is TGTGCCTGGAGTGTTCTGACATCTGGCTACACCTTC. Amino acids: CAWSVLTSGYTF.

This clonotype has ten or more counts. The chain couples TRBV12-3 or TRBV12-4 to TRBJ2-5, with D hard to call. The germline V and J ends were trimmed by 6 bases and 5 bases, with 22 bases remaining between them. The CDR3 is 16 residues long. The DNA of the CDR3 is TGTGCCAGCAGCCCTTCCCGATGGCTGATGGGGGAGACCCAGTACTTC. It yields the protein CASSPSRWLMGETQYF.

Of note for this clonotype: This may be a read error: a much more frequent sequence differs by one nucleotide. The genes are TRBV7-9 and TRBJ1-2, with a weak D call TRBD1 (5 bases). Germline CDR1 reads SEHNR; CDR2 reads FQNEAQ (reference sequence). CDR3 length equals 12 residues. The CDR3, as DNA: TGTGCCGGCAGCCCCGGAGGGGACGGCTACACCTTC. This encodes CAGSPGGDGYTF.

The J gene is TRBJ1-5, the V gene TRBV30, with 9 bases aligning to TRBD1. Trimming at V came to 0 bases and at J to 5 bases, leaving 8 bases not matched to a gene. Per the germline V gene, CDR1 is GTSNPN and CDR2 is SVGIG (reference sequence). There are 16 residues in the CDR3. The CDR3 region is CAWSVTRTGAYQPQHF. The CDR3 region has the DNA TGTGCCTGGAGTGTCACCCGGACAGGGGCTTATCAGCCCCAGCATTTT.

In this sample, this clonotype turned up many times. The CDR3 spells CASSPASRDTQYF. CDR3 coding DNA: TGTGCCAGCTCACCAGCTAGTCGAGATACGCAGTATTTT. The chain links TRBV18 to TRBJ2-3; D unresolved. CDR1 is KGHSH and CDR2 is LQKENI in the germline V gene. V was trimmed by 2 bases and J by 5 bases, leaving 8 bases between them. CDR3 length equals 13 residues.

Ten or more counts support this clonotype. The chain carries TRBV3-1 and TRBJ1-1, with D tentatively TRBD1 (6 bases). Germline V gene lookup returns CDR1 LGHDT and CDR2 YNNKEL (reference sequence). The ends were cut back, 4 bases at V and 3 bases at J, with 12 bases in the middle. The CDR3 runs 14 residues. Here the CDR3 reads CASSRRSGDTEAFF. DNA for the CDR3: TGTGCCAGCAGCCGCAGATCAGGGGACACTGAAGCTTTCTTT.

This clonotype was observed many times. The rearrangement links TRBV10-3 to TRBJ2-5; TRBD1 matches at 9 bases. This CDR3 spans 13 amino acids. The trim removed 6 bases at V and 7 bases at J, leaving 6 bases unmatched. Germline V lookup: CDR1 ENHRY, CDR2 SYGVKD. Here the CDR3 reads CAISKDRGWTQYF. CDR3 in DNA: TGTGCCATCAGCAAAGACAGGGGGTGGACCCAGTACTTC.

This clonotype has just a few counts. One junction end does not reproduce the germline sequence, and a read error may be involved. CDR3 loop: CASSLVTSGSIIGKLFF. CDR3 sequence (DNA): TGTGCCAGCAGCTTAGTGACTAGCGGGAGTATAATCGGGAAGCTGTTTTTT. V and J are TRBV11-2 and TRBJ2-2; 12 bases line up with TRBD2. The CDR3 extends over 17 amino acids. Germline CDR1 and CDR2: SGHAT and FQNNGV. The whole variable domain, filled in from reference TRBV11-2 and TRBJ2-2, reads EAGVAQSPRYKIIEKRQSVAFWCNPISGHATLYWYQQILGQGPKLLIQFQNNGVVDDSQLPKDRFSAERLKGVDSTLKIQPAKLEDSAVYLCASSLVTSGSIIGKLFFGEGSRLTVL.

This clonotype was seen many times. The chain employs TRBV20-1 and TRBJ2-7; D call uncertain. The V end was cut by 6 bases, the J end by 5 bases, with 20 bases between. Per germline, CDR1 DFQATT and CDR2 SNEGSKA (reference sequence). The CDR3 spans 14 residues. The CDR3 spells CSAPSSLSTDEQYF. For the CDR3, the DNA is TGCAGTGCCCCCTCTAGTTTATCGACGGACGAGCAGTACTTC.

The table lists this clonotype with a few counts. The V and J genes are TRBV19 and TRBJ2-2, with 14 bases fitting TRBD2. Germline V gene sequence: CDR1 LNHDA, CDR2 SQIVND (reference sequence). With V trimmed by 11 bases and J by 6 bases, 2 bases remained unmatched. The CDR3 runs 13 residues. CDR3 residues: CAGTSGGSGELFF. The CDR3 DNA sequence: TGTGCCGGGACTAGCGGGGGCTCCGGGGAGCTGTTTTTT.

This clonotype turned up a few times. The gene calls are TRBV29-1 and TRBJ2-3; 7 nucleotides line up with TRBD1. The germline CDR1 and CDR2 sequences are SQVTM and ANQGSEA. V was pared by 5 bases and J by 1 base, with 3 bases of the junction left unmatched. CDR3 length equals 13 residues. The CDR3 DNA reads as TGCAGCGTTTTCGACAGGGGCACAGATACGCAGTATTTT. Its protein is CSVFDRGTDTQYF.

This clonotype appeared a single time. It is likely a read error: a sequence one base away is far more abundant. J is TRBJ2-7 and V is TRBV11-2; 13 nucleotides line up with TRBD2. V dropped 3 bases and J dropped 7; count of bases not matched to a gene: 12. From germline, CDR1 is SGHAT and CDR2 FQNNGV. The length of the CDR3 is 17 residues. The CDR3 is CASSLGLAGFSYNEQYF. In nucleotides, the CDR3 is TGTGCCAGCAGCTTGGGACTAGCGGGATTCTCCTACAATGAGCAGTACTTC.

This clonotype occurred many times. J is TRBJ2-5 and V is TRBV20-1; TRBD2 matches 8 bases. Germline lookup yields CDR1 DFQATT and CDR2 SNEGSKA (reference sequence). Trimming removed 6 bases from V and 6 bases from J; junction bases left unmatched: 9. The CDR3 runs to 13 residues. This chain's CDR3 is CSAEPGRAQTQYF. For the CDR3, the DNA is TGCAGTGCCGAGCCCGGGAGGGCCCAGACCCAGTACTTC.